Following are 23 T cell receptor beta chains from one sample sequenced in a study of blood T cell repertoires in COVID-19. Here immunoSEQ multiplex PCR was the method, and the copy in TCRdb shows in-frame clones only, minus some. The sample has 100,000 to 150,000 clones, around 89% seen once. The sample comprised peripheral blood. The source is a man aged 50 to 60 with acute or convalescent COVID-19.

This clone was found once. The chain links TRBV29-1 to TRBJ1-1; the match to TRBD1 covers 7 bases. The CDR3 has 13 residues. V gave up 4 bases and J gave up 1 base; unmatched junction bases: 3. Germline CDR1 and CDR2: SQVTM and ANQGSEA. The CDR3 reads CSVGDSWNTEAFF. CDR3 coding DNA: TGCAGCGTTGGGGACAGTTGGAACACTGAAGCTTTCTTT.

The gene calls are TRBV11-2 and TRBJ2-3, with TRBD1 as a possible D gene (6 bases). The germline CDR1 and CDR2 sequences are SGHAT and FQNNGV. This CDR3 comprises 14 residues. Deletions cut 5 bases from V and 4 bases from J, with 13 bases between. This CDR3 reads CASSRLGGSDTQYF. The CDR3, as DNA: TGTGCCAGCAGCCGCCTTGGGGGCTCAGATACGCAGTATTTT.

This rearrangement joins TRBV3-1 (or the pseudogene TRBV3-2) to TRBJ2-5; a possible D gene is TRBD2 (6 bases). Trimming shortened V by 0 bases and J by 13 bases, and 15 bases separated the two germline ends. This CDR3 region has 13 residues. CDR1 and CDR2 from the germline V gene are LGHDT and YNNKEL (reference sequence). The CDR3 protein is CASSQESGVPPYF. In DNA form, the CDR3 reads TGTGCCAGCAGCCAAGAGTCGGGGGTCCCGCCGTACTTC.

The V gene is TRBV5-8, the J gene TRBJ2-2; D remains ambiguous. The V gene's germline CDR1 is SGHTS and CDR2 YDEGEE. The CDR3 is 15 residues long. The V end was cut by 0 bases, the J end by 1 base, with 7 bases between. The CDR3 here is CASSLVAGNTGELFF. The CDR3, as DNA: TGTGCCAGCAGCTTGGTGGCAGGGAACACCGGGGAGCTGTTTTTT.

The chain employs TRBV6-5 and TRBJ1-2; 7 bases line up with TRBD1. This CDR3 contains 13 residues. The ends lost 2 bases at V and 6 bases at J; junction bases unmatched: 3. Per germline, CDR1 MNHEY and CDR2 SVGAGI. CDR3 loop: CASSYRGRDGYTF. The CDR3 DNA follows: TGTGCCAGCAGTTACAGGGGGCGGGATGGCTACACCTTC.

V usage is TRBV28 and J usage is TRBJ1-1; no clear D. Trimming cost V 5 bases and J 3 bases, with 10 bases left between them. Germline V gives CDR1 MDHEN, CDR2 SYDVKM. The CDR3 sequence is 13 residues long. The CDR3 region has the DNA TGTGCCAGCAGTACGACACCCTACACTGAAGCTTTCTTT. Protein sequence: CASSTTPYTEAFF.

V gene TRBV6-4 combines with J gene TRBJ2-2; D might be TRBD1 (5 bases). This CDR3 comprises 12 residues. V was clipped by 10 bases and J by 8 bases, with 14 bases between them. CDR1 is MRHNA, CDR2 SNTAGT, per germline. For the CDR3, the DNA is TGTGCCACTGGACAAGGCCAAGGGGAGCTGTTTTTT. Translated: CATGQGQGELFF.

V and J are TRBV9 and TRBJ2-5; TRBD2 matches 11 bases. The V gene's germline CDR1 is SGDLS and CDR2 YYNGEE. The CDR3 has 14 residues. Trimming removed 4 bases from V and 3 bases from J; junction bases left unmatched: 2. Here the CDR3 DNA reads TGTGCCAGCAGCTCGGGACTAGCGGAAGAGACCCAGTACTTC. This codes for CASSSGLAEETQYF.

This chain connects TRBV5-1 to TRBJ2-1; possibly TRBD2 for D (6 bases). This CDR3 contains 14 residues. Germline-derived CDR1 and CDR2 are SGHRS and YFSETQ. V was cut by 0 bases and J by 6 bases, with 10 bases left in between. The CDR3: CASSLGVGGNEQFF. The CDR3 DNA sequence: TGCGCCAGCAGCTTGGGGGTCGGGGGCAATGAGCAGTTCTTC.

This clone was recorded once. The V gene is TRBV5-1, the J gene TRBJ1-1; D remains ambiguous. The V end was cut by 1 base, the J end by 2 bases, with 18 bases between. Germline-derived CDR1 and CDR2 are SGHRS and YFSETQ. The CDR3 contains 17 residues. The DNA for the CDR3 is TGCGCCAGCAGCTTGTTCCCCCCGGAGGGATATAACACTGAAGCTTTCTTT. It specifies CASSLFPPEGYNTEAFF.

This clone was seen once. V gene TRBV25-1 combines with J gene TRBJ2-5; TRBD2 agrees at 7 bases. The CDR3 loop spans 13 amino acids. Per the germline V gene, CDR1 is MGHDK and CDR2 is SYGVNS. The J segment lost 7 bases and the V segment lost 1 base, leaving 3 bases of the junction unmatched. This CDR3 is CASSELGRVTQYF. CDR3 coding DNA: TGTGCCAGCAGTGAATTAGGGAGGGTGACCCAGTACTTC.

The V and J genes are TRBV6-5 and TRBJ2-1, with 8 bases aligning to TRBD1. Germline V lookup: CDR1 MNHEY, CDR2 SVGAGI. The CDR3 spans 15 residues. V was clipped by 5 bases and J by 3 bases; unmatched bases: 6. CDR3 in DNA: TGTGCCAGCAGTCCTCAGGGGGCAAGCTACAATGAGCAGTTCTTC. The encoded protein is CASSPQGASYNEQFF.

The genes are TRBV24-1 and TRBJ1-2; D uncertain. Trimming shortened V by 4 bases and J by 8 bases, and 10 bases separated the two germline ends. Per germline, CDR1 KGHDR and CDR2 SFDVKD. This CDR3 contains 12 residues. The CDR3 nucleotides are TGTGCCACCAGTGACCCTACAGAAGGCTACACCTTC. The encoded protein is CATSDPTEGYTF.

This chain connects TRBV28 to TRBJ2-5; 10 positions match TRBD2. V lost 5 bases, J lost 4 bases, and 7 bases stayed unmatched. The length of the CDR3 is 15 residues. The germline gives CDR1 MDHEN, CDR2 SYDVKM. CDR3 in DNA: TGTGCCAGCAGTACCCTAGCGGGAGCGGGAGAGACCCAGTACTTC. Its translation: CASSTLAGAGETQYF.

The chain combines TRBV30 with TRBJ1-3; D call uncertain. Between the trimmed V and J ends, which lost 7 bases and 3 bases, there was a span of 10 bases. CDR3 length equals 12 residues. Germline loops: CDR1 GTSNPN, CDR2 SVGIG (reference sequence). This chain's CDR3 is CAYDRGGNTIYF. In DNA form, the CDR3 reads TGTGCCTACGACCGGGGTGGAAACACCATATATTTT.

This clone occurred once. This chain links TRBV6-1 with TRBJ2-1; no firm D call. The CDR3 runs 12 residues. Trimming took 2 bases from V and 6 from J, leaving 5 bases between them. Per germline, CDR1 MNHNS and CDR2 SASEGT. As DNA, the CDR3 is TGTGCCAGCAGTGAATACATCAATGAGCAGTTCTTC. This codes for CASSEYINEQFF.

Turning to this clone: Other DNA sequences in the sample encode the same CDR3. The chain links TRBV5-4 to TRBJ2-1; 7 bases match TRBD2. J lost 0 bases, V lost 2 bases, and 5 bases had no gene match. The CDR3 covers 16 residues. Germline V gives CDR1 SGHNT, CDR2 YYREEE (reference sequence). CDR3 residues: CASSFGGVSSYNEQFF. The CDR3 DNA reads TGTGCCAGCAGCTTTGGGGGGGTGAGCTCCTACAATGAGCAGTTCTTC.

The chain uses TRBV28 and TRBJ2-7; no clear D. Trimming pared 6 bases from V and 2 bases from J, leaving 17 bases between. Germline lookup yields CDR1 MDHEN and CDR2 SYDVKM. The CDR3 has 15 residues. The CDR3: CASSLRHKVAYEQYF. DNA of the CDR3: TGTGCCAGCAGCCTGAGACACAAAGTGGCCTACGAGCAGTACTTC.

This clone was recorded once. The rearrangement joins TRBV6-5 to TRBJ1-1, with TRBD1 identical over 8 bases. J lost 4 bases, V lost 7 bases, and 8 bases had no gene match. Germline V gives CDR1 MNHEY, CDR2 SVGAGI. This CDR3 is built from 14 residues. The CDR3 is CASISPDRATEAFF. CDR3 DNA: TGTGCCAGCATCAGCCCGGACAGGGCCACTGAAGCTTTCTTT.

In this sample, this clone turned up once. V and J are TRBV10-3 and TRBJ2-2, with 9 bases fitting TRBD2. CDR1 and CDR2 (germline): ENHRY, SYGVKD. V shed 10 bases and J 1 base; nucleotides not matched to a gene: 7. This CDR3 has 15 residues. CDR3 amino acids: CATRLAGKNTGELFF. The CDR3 DNA is TGTGCCACTCGCCTAGCGGGGAAGAACACCGGGGAGCTGTTTTTT.

CDR3 sequence reads: CASSAPEEAEGDTQYF. In DNA, the CDR3 is TGCGCCAGCAGCGCCCCGGAGGAAGCGGAGGGAGATACGCAGTATTTT. The chain recombines TRBV5-1 with TRBJ2-3, with D maybe TRBD2 (6 bases). CDR1 and CDR2 from the germline V gene are SGHRS and YFSETQ. V lost 4 bases and J 5 bases, leaving 20 bases between the germline ends. The CDR3 is made up of 16 amino acids. Looking up the rest from reference TRBV5-1 and TRBJ2-3 gives the full variable domain: KAGVTQTPRYLIKTRGQQVTLSCSPISGHRSVSWYQQTPGQGLQFLFEYFSETQRNKGNFPGRFSGRQFSNSRSEMNVSTLELGDSALYLCASSAPEEAEGDTQYFGPGTRLTVL.

The chain carries TRBV18 and TRBJ1-6; 8 positions match TRBD1. CDR3 length: 14 residues. Trimming at V came to 3 bases and at J to 10 bases, leaving 5 bases not matched to a gene. CDR1 KGHSH and CDR2 LQKENI come from the germline V gene. CDR3 bases: TGTGCCAGCTCACCGACAGGGGTTGAGTCACCCCTCCACTTT. Protein sequence: CASSPTGVESPLHF.

This clone was seen just once. V is TRBV29-1 and J is TRBJ2-4, with TRBD2 matching over 8 bases. The CDR3 is 14 amino acids. The trim removed 3 bases at V and 7 bases at J, leaving 8 bases unmatched. Germline lookup yields CDR1 SQVTM and CDR2 ANQGSEA. CDR3 loop: CSVDPGGRGNIQYF. The CDR3 nucleotides are TGCAGCGTTGATCCGGGGGGGCGCGGGAACATTCAGTACTTC.